This T cell receptor (beta chain) comes out of a study of shared clonotypes between healthy human individuals. The study's findings and limits: When naive CD4 clonotypes were compared across several donors, around 5% were shared. The study drew on few donors, limiting represented genetic and exposure-history diversity.

The authors' processing: In the immunoSEQ data, sequences were junction-only and lacked quality scores, so filtering differed. Only in-frame clones appear in the TCRdb table, and some are missing; sequencing was by immunoSEQ multiplex PCR. V and J calls and clone size come straight from that table; D and trimming were deduced from the DNA. The sample includes about 1 million clones, under 80% of them seen just once. Both subsets, CD45RA+ naive and CD45RA-negative memory, were split from the CD4+ cells. V was cut by 8 bases and J by 4 bases, with 11 bases left in between. Germline CDR1 and CDR2: GTSNPN and SVGIG (reference sequence). This CDR3 contains 11 residues. On this clone itself: Antigen specificity is unknown.

The sequence was obtained from a man aged 18 to 30 in good health. V gene TRBV30 combines with J gene TRBJ1-2; D remains ambiguous. The sequenced material came from memory CD4+ T cells sorted from blood. Subset meaning: CD45RA-negative fraction. CDR3 nucleotides: TGTGCCGAAGGTGTGGGCTATGGCTACACCTTC. Translation gives CAEGVGYGYTF.